These 10 T cell receptor beta chains share one sample of origin, sequenced in a study of T-cell memory formation after mild COVID-19. TCRdb processed the 5' RACE reads anew with MiXCR; each CDR3 protein has one entry. In the table there are 350,000 to 450,000 distinct CDR3 sequences, 20% of which are singletons. Sequenced input: PBMCs or a T cell subset sorted from them (not recorded which). The receptors were sampled from an adult woman who had mild COVID-19 (a few samples of this study predate the infection). Cell type and time point are not known.

The V call is TRBV15, the J call TRBJ2-5, with 7 positions matching TRBD2. V was pared by 1 base and J by 4 bases, with 12 bases of the junction left unmatched. This CDR3 has 17 residues. Per germline, CDR1 LNHNV and CDR2 YYDKDF (reference sequence). As DNA, the CDR3 is TGTGCCACCAGCAGAGGTTTTTTTCGGGAGGTGGGAGAGACCCAGTACTTC. This gives the protein CATSRGFFREVGETQYF.

This clonotype was observed a handful of times. The chain combines TRBV29-1 with TRBJ2-4, with 8 nucleotides matching TRBD2. CDR1 and CDR2 (germline): SQVTM, ANQGSEA. The CDR3 has 14 residues. J was trimmed by 8 bases and V by 6 bases; bases with no gene match: 12. In DNA form, the CDR3 reads TGCAGCGTCAGCACAGCGGGAGATACGTACATTCAGTACTTC. Translation gives CSVSTAGDTYIQYF.

A few counts support this clonotype. The chain uses TRBV2 and TRBJ1-5; D remains ambiguous. CDR3 length equals 14 residues. Looked up from germline, CDR1 is SNHLY and CDR2 is FYNNEI. V was clipped by 1 base and J by 3 bases, with 7 bases between them. The CDR3 DNA reads as TGTGCCAGCAGTGAAGACTTGCCCAATCAGCCCCAGCATTTT. It codes for CASSEDLPNQPQHF.

This clonotype was seen only a few times. V gene TRBV2 combines with J gene TRBJ1-2; possibly TRBD1 for D (6 bases). The CDR3 covers 13 residues. The V and J ends lost 6 bases and 1 base respectively, with 9 bases between them. Germline lookup yields CDR1 SNHLY and CDR2 FYNNEI. As DNA, the CDR3 is TGTGCCAGCAGCGTAGGGGGTAACTATGGCTACACCTTC. Translating it yields CASSVGGNYGYTF.

This clonotype was seen more than once but under ten times. The chain links TRBV12-3 or TRBV12-4 to TRBJ1-1; a weak D match, TRBD1 (5 bases). The ends were cut back, 8 bases at V and 5 bases at J, with 21 bases in the middle. The CDR3 consists of 15 residues. The CDR3 DNA is TGTGCCAGCTCCGCGCCGGGGCAGGGAAAAACTGAAGCTTTCTTT. Translation gives CASSAPGQGKTEAFF.

The gene calls are TRBV7-2 and TRBJ1-1; 7 nucleotides match TRBD1. V shed 1 base and J 6 bases; nucleotides not matched to a gene: 5. In germline, CDR1 is SGHTA, CDR2 FQGNSA. CDR3 length: 14 residues. This chain's CDR3 is CASSLEGGPSEAFF. The CDR3 DNA sequence: TGTGCCAGCAGCTTAGAAGGGGGCCCGTCTGAAGCTTTCTTT.

This clonotype has a handful of counts. V usage is TRBV7-9 and J usage is TRBJ1-1; D gene ambiguous. The CDR3 length is 13 residues. Trimming stripped 7 bases from V and 4 bases from J, with 13 bases between. CDR1 and CDR2 from the germline V gene are SEHNR and FQNEAQ (reference sequence). In DNA, the CDR3 is TGTGCCAGCACTATGACGGCAGCCACTGAAGCTTTCTTT. This codes for CASTMTAATEAFF.

In its sample, this clonotype was seen a few times. V usage is TRBV6-2 or TRBV6-3 and J usage is TRBJ2-2; D could derive from TRBD1 or TRBD2 (5 bases each). V dropped 2 bases and J dropped 3 bases, with 10 bases sitting between them. The CDR3 length is 15 residues. Germline V lookup: CDR1 MNHEY, CDR2 SVGEGT. CDR3 coding DNA: TGTGCCAGCAGTTACGGGACCCCGGACACCGGGGAGCTGTTTTTT. Its protein product is CASSYGTPDTGELFF.

The CDR3 nucleotides are TGTGCCAGCGTTAGCGGGAGCACAGATACGCAGTATTTT. Translating gives CASVSGSTDTQYF. The V and J genes are TRBV3-1 and TRBJ2-3, with 7 bases that match TRBD2. The CDR3 has 13 residues. The J segment lost 0 bases and the V segment lost 8 bases, leaving 2 bases of the junction unmatched. CDR1 LGHDT and CDR2 YNNKEL come from the germline V gene (reference sequence).

V is TRBV20-1 and J is TRBJ1-1, with a weak D call TRBD1 (6 bases). With 3 bases removed from V and 7 bases from J, the gap between germline ends came to 15 bases. Germline values: CDR1 DFQATT, CDR2 SNEGSKA (reference sequence). This CDR3 is 13 amino acids long. The CDR3 DNA is TGCAGTGCTAGCCAGGGGTCGGGGTATGAAGCTTTCTTT. This encodes CSASQGSGYEAFF.